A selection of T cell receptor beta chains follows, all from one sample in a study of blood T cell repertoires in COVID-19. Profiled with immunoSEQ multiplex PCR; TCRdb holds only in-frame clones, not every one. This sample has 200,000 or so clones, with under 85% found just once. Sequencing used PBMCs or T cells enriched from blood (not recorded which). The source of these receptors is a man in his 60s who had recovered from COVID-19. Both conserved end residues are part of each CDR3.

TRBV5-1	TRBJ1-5	CASSPAVNQPQHF
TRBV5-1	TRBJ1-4	CASSATGQPNEKLFF
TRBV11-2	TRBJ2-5	CASSLDPRSDIQYF
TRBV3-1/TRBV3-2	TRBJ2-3	CASSLQGVTDTQYF
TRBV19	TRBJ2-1	CASSIGQGAGEQFF
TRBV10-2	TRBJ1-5	CASADRGVGQPQHF
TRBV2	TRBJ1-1	CASKRDNLNTEAFF
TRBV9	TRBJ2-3	CASSTGQDTDTQYF
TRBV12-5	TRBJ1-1	CASGLRAGSLNTEAFF
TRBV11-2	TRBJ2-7	CASSFLEQYF
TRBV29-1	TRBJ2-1	CSVGQGVYNEQFF
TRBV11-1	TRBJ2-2	CASSLRGALTGELFF
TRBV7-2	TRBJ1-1	CASSQHRDQHAFF
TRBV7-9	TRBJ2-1	CASSLGGASGEAEQFF
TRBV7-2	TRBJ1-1	CASSVRDMLTEAFF
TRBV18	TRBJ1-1	CASLGGLRDTEAFF
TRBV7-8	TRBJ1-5	CASSRDRATNQPQHF
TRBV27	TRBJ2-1	CASSFGAYNEQFF
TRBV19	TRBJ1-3	CASSRDSSSGNTIYF
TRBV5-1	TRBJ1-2	CASAGGGDYGYTF
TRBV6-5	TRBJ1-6	CASSYSIQSDSPLHF
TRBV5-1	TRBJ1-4	CASSLTDTTPPNEKLFF
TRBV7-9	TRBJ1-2	CASSLPDRNSYGYTF
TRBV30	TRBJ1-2	CAQGVVGYGYTF
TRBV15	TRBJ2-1	CATSRDWGGREQFF
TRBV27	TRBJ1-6	CASRDRNSPLHF
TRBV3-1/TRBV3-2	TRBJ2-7	CASSQDRYSYEQYF
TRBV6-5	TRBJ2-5	CASSPGGGIETQYF
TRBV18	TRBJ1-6	CASSRSSDRDNSPLHF
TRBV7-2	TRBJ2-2	CASSQDRATGELFF
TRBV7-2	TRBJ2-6	CASSLGGAMGSGANVLTF
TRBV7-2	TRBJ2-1	CASSLPGVAQFF
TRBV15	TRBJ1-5	CATSRVDLFTVVGRGYNQPQHF